These 10 T cell receptor beta chains were all obtained from the same sample, sequenced in a study of blood T cell repertoires in COVID-19. The protocol was immunoSEQ multiplex PCR, while the TCRdb copy is restricted to in-frame clones and leaves out a portion. The repertoire holds tens of thousands of clones, with around 76% as singletons. The sample comprised peripheral blood. These receptors originate from a human donor in a cohort sampled during active COVID-19.

This clone was counted once. The J gene is TRBJ2-4, the V gene TRBV5-1; the match to TRBD2 covers 14 bases. Germline V gene data show CDR1 as SGHRS and CDR2 as YFSETQ. This CDR3 comprises 18 residues. The J segment lost 8 bases and the V segment lost 4 bases, leaving 14 bases of the junction unmatched. The CDR3 DNA follows: TGCGCCAGCAGCCCGGGACTAGCGGGAGCGCGAGGTGCAGACATTCAGTACTTC. Translating gives CASSPGLAGARGADIQYF.

The V and J genes are TRBV19 and TRBJ2-5; 9 bases are shared with TRBD1. Trimming cost V 4 bases and J 5 bases; bases outside gene matches: 2. The CDR3 is 13 residues long. Germline V gives CDR1 LNHDA, CDR2 SQIVND (reference sequence). Written as DNA, the CDR3 is TGTGCCAGTAGTAGGACAGGGGCCGAGACCCAGTACTTC. Residues: CASSRTGAETQYF.

The V and J genes are TRBV7-6 and TRBJ2-1, with a weak D call TRBD2 (5 bases). In germline, CDR1 is SGHVS, CDR2 FNYEAQ. The length of the CDR3 is 15 residues. Trimming removed 3 bases at V and 5 bases at J, with 14 bases between. This CDR3 is CASSFSLAPDNEQFF. In DNA form, the CDR3 reads TGTGCCAGCAGCTTCAGTCTAGCTCCCGACAATGAGCAGTTCTTC.

The genes are TRBV7-9 and TRBJ2-2, with a possible D match to TRBD1 (6 bases). Germline V gene lookup returns CDR1 SEHNR and CDR2 FQNEAQ (reference sequence). Deletions cut 0 bases from V and 1 base from J, with 6 bases between. The CDR3 covers 15 residues. The CDR3 nucleotides are TGTGCCAGCAGCTTAGCGGACAGGAACACCGGGGAGCTGTTTTTT. Residues: CASSLADRNTGELFF.

The genes are TRBV7-9 and TRBJ1-2; tentatively, D is TRBD1 (6 bases). Germline V lookup: CDR1 SEHNR, CDR2 FQNEAQ (reference sequence). The CDR3 spans 13 residues. Trimming cost V 4 bases and J 0 bases, with 6 bases left between them. The chain's CDR3 is CASSWTANYGYTF. For the CDR3, the DNA is TGTGCCAGCAGCTGGACAGCTAACTATGGCTACACCTTC.

The chain has TRBV12-3 or TRBV12-4 and TRBJ2-1; no reliable D call. Trimming took off 6 bases at V and 2 bases at J, with 8 bases between the two ends. This CDR3 spans 13 amino acids. In DNA form, the CDR3 reads TGTGCCAGCAGCACAACAGCCTACAATGAGCAGTTCTTC. Translation: CASSTTAYNEQFF.

This chain uses TRBV18 with TRBJ2-1; D may be TRBD2 (6 bases). Germline values: CDR1 KGHSH, CDR2 LQKENI. The V end was cut by 3 bases, the J end by 3 bases, with 15 bases between. The CDR3 runs to 16 residues. In nucleotides, the CDR3 is TGTGCCAGCTCACCGCGAGGGGAGGCAGTCTACAATGAGCAGTTCTTC. This sequence encodes CASSPRGEAVYNEQFF.

This clone appeared a few times. The chain uses TRBV25-1 and TRBJ2-7; 8 nucleotides align to TRBD1. The germline V gene encodes CDR1 MGHDK and CDR2 SYGVNS. The V gene end was trimmed by 0 bases and the J gene end by 3 bases; junction bases not matched to a gene: 10. This CDR3 contains 17 residues. Here the CDR3 DNA reads TGTGCCAGCAGTGAATATTTCCACGGGACAGGCCACTACGAGCAGTACTTC. Its protein product is CASSEYFHGTGHYEQYF.

The chain is built from TRBV14 and TRBJ2-6; 9 bases map to TRBD1. J lost 1 base, V lost 2 bases, and 9 bases had no gene match. CDR1 is SGHDN, CDR2 FVKESK, per germline. This CDR3 is 19 amino acids long. The CDR3 nucleotides are TGTGCCAGCAGCCAACAATACGGGACAGGGTTTTCTGGGGCCAACGTCCTGACTTTC. Translated: CASSQQYGTGFSGANVLTF.

The count of this clone is one. This rearrangement joins TRBV20-1 to TRBJ2-5, with 7 bases that match TRBD1. Trimming removed 6 bases from V and 5 bases from J; junction bases left unmatched: 3. CDR1 and CDR2 from the germline V gene are DFQATT and SNEGSKA (reference sequence). The CDR3 runs 11 residues. The DNA for the CDR3 is TGCAGTGCAGGGGGCTGGGAGACCCAGTACTTC. Protein sequence: CSAGGWETQYF.